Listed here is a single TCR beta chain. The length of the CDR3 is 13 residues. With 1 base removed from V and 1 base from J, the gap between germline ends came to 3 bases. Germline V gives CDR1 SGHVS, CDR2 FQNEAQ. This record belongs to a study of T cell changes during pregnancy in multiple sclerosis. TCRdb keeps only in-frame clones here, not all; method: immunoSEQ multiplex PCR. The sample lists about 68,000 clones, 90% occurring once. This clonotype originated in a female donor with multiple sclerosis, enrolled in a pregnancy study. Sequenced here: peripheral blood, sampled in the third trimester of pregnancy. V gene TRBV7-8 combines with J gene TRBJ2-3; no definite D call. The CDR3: CASSLGGTDTQYF. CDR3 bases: TGTGCCAGCAGCTTAGGAGGCACAGATACGCAGTATTTT.